Shown below are 9 T cell receptor beta chains from a single sample sequenced in a study of monozygotic twins with inflammatory bowel disease. TCRdb re-called the 5' RACE reads and shows each CDR3 protein once, DNA omitted. The sample's table shows around 220,000 distinct CDR3 sequences. What was sequenced was blood. The receptors derive from a human donor with ulcerative colitis or Crohn's disease, or a healthy co-twin of an affected twin (not recorded which).

This sequence joins TRBV3-1 and TRBJ1-2. The CDR3 sequence is 13 residues long. CDR1 LGHDT and CDR2 YNNKEL come from the germline V gene (reference sequence). CDR3 region: CASSQTRDNGYTF.

The genes are TRBV3-1 and TRBJ1-2. From germline, CDR1 is LGHDT and CDR2 YNNKEL (reference sequence). The CDR3 spans 15 residues. This CDR3 reads CASSQGGGGGYGYTF.

The chain employs TRBV12-3 or TRBV12-4 and TRBJ2-7; the TRBD2 assignment by TCRdb is unverifiable without DNA. The CDR3 runs 16 residues. CDR3 region: CASSLEATSGVYEQYF.

The chain has TRBV5-1 and TRBJ2-4; TCRdb lists TRBD1, though no DNA is available to test this call. The CDR3 runs 14 residues. CDR1 is SGHRS and CDR2 is YFSETQ in the germline V gene. The CDR3 loop reads CASSLEGGQNIQYF.

This sequence joins TRBV7-3 and TRBJ2-7; lacking DNA, the TRBD2 call made by TCRdb goes unchecked. The length of the CDR3 is 16 residues. The germline CDR1 and CDR2 sequences are SGHTA and FQGTGA. CDR3 amino acids: CASRSQKGTPPYEQYF.

The J gene is TRBJ1-5, the V gene TRBV20-1. The CDR3 length is 14 residues. Germline V gives CDR1 DFQATT, CDR2 SNEGSKA (reference sequence). CDR3: CSASSSYSNQPQHF.

The chain links TRBV7-9 to TRBJ2-5; there is no DNA to check the TCRdb D call of TRBD2. Germline loops: CDR1 SEHNR, CDR2 FQNEAQ (reference sequence). This CDR3 contains 15 residues. CDR3 region: CASSLPLRDQETQYF.

The V gene is TRBV6-2 or TRBV6-3, the J gene TRBJ2-3; no DNA is available, so the TRBD2 call from TCRdb remains unchecked. This CDR3 has 18 amino acids. Germline V lookup: CDR1 MNHEY, CDR2 SVGEGT. The CDR3 loop is CASSYFLGLAGATDTQYF.

The chain couples TRBV9 to TRBJ2-5; TCRdb lists TRBD1, though no DNA is available to test this call. The CDR3 has 13 residues. Per germline, CDR1 SGDLS and CDR2 YYNGEE. CDR3 amino acids: CASSPGFQETQYF.